A selection of T cell receptor beta chains follows, all from one sample in a study of blood T cells in healthy people across ages. Via MiXCR, TCRdb re-called the 5' RACE reads, giving one row per CDR3 protein. The sample gives 650,000 to 1,000,000 distinct CDR3 sequences, 30% to 45% of which show up once; over 10% is in the top ten. Sequencing used blood. These receptors were obtained from a man aged 18 to 30 in good health. Each CDR3 is given with its conserved first and last residue. A D gene is named only where the DNA matches it firmly. A clone size is listed for some rows: how often the clone was seen (once, few, many), or a class if it is expanded.

>TRBV6-6|TRBJ2-5|NA|few
TGTGCCAGCAGGACAGGCGAAGAGACCCAGTACTTC
CASRTGEETQYF
>TRBV11-2|TRBJ2-1|TRBD1|once
TGTGCCAGCAGTTACTCAGGGGGCTGGGGATACGATGAGCAGTTCTTC
CASSYSGGWGYDEQFF
>TRBV18|TRBJ1-1|TRBD1|once
TGTGCCAGCTCACCCCTGGACAGGGCCACTGAAGCTTTCTTT
CASSPLDRATEAFF
>TRBV2|TRBJ2-1|NA|NA
TGTGCCAGCAGTGAAGGACCTTCCAATGAGCAGTTCTTC
CASSEGPSNEQFF
>TRBV5-5|TRBJ2-3|NA|few
TGTGCCAGCAGCTTTTCCGGGACTCTCCAGGCAGATACGCAGTATTTT
CASSFSGTLQADTQYF
>TRBV5-5|TRBJ2-7|NA|NA
TGTGCCAGCAGCTTCCACGCCGGGACACGCCCTACCCACTACGAGCAGTACTTC
CASSFHAGTRPTHYEQYF
>TRBV7-2|TRBJ1-4|NA|few
TGTGCCAGCAGCTTAGTAAGAGGGGGTAATGAAAAACTGTTTTTT
CASSLVRGGNEKLFF
>TRBV25-1|TRBJ1-1|NA|NA
TGTGCCAGCAGTGAATACGGGCGCCACTTGAACACTGAAGCTTTCTTT
CASSEYGRHLNTEAFF
>TRBV12-5|TRBJ2-3|NA|NA
TGTGCTAGTGGTTCCTCGGGACACACAAGCACAGATACGCAGTATTTT
CASGSSGHTSTDTQYF
>TRBV11-2|TRBJ2-2|NA|NA
TGTGCCAGCAGCTTAGTCGACGCAATTACCGGGGAGCTGTTTTTT
CASSLVDAITGELFF
>TRBV4-1|TRBJ2-3|TRBD1|NA
TGCGCCAGCAGCCTACCCATGATGACAGGGACACCCACAGATACGCAGTATTTT
CASSLPMMTGTPTDTQYF
>TRBV12-3/TRBV12-4|TRBJ2-2|TRBD2|NA
TGTGCCAGCAGCCATCCGCCCCTTGGGTCGCTAGCGGGGGATCGTGTCGGGGAGCTGTTTTTT
CASSHPPLGSLAGDRVGELFF
>TRBV14|TRBJ2-7|TRBD1|few
TGTGCCAGCAGCCAAGGATCAGGACAGGGAGTGGGTGAGCAGTACTTC
CASSQGSGQGVGEQYF
>TRBV28|TRBJ2-5|NA|few
TGTGCCAGCAGGCTAGCTGACAATGAGCAGTACTTC
CASRLADNEQYF
>TRBV24-1|TRBJ2-1|NA|many
TGTGCCACCAGTGACCCCCAGGGGTCCTCCTACAATGAGCAGTTCTTC
CATSDPQGSSYNEQFF
>TRBV27|TRBJ2-7|NA|NA
TGTGCCAGCAGTCCATTGGCGAAAAGCTCCTACGAGCAGTACTTC
CASSPLAKSSYEQYF
>TRBV4-3|TRBJ1-2|NA|NA
TGCGCCAGCAGCCAAGATAAAGGGAATCGGCTTAACTATGGCTACACCTTC
CASSQDKGNRLNYGYTF
>TRBV24-1|TRBJ2-5|NA|once
TGTGCCACCAGTGATTCAGGCAATGAGCAGTACTTC
CATSDSGNEQYF
>TRBV11-1|TRBJ2-7|TRBD1|NA
TGTGCCAGCAGCTTATTCAGGGGGACCTACGAGCAGTACTTC
CASSLFRGTYEQYF
>TRBV10-3|TRBJ2-5|TRBD1|NA
TGTGCCATCAGGCCAGCGACAGGGGAAGAGACCCAGTACTTC
CAIRPATGEETQYF
>TRBV4-2|TRBJ1-5|NA|few
TGTGCCAGCAGCCAAGATCGGGTGGTCCAAGGGCGAGGCAATCAGCCCCAGCATTTT
CASSQDRVVQGRGNQPQHF
>TRBV7-9|TRBJ2-5|TRBD2|NA
TGTGCCAGCAGCCCCACGGGGGGGAACACCTACAATGAGCAGTACTTC
CASSPTGGNTYNEQYF
>TRBV12-3/TRBV12-4|TRBJ1-2|NA|many
TGTGCCAGCAGTCGTACCTCGGACTATGGCTACACCTTC
CASSRTSDYGYTF
>TRBV7-2|TRBJ2-3|TRBD1|many
TGTGCCAGCAGCCTCGACAGGGGGCAGGCAGATACGCAGTATTTT
CASSLDRGQADTQYF
>TRBV25-1|TRBJ1-6|NA|NA
TGTGCCAGCAGTGAATCCCTAGGCAGGGGTTCACCCCTCCACTTT
CASSESLGRGSPLHF
>TRBV30|TRBJ2-1|TRBD2|NA
TGTGCCTGGAACCCCGGACTAGCGGGGGCGAATGAGCAGTTCTTC
CAWNPGLAGANEQFF
>TRBV2|TRBJ1-1|NA|few
TGTGCCAGCAGTGAGGCATTGAACACTGAAGCTTTCTTT
CASSEALNTEAFF
>TRBV5-5|TRBJ1-1|TRBD1|NA
TGTGCCAGCAGCGCCGGACAGGGGGCGAGAACTTTCTTT
CASSAGQGARTFF
>TRBV7-3|TRBJ2-1|TRBD1|NA
TGTGCCAGCAGCTCTGGACAGGGTAGAAGCCGGAGCCCCTACAATGAGCAGTTCTTC
CASSSGQGRSRSPYNEQFF
>TRBV5-1|TRBJ2-1|NA|NA
TGCGCCAGCAGCTACGAGGCGGGGCGCCGTTACAATGAGCAGTTCTTC
CASSYEAGRRYNEQFF
>TRBV12-3/TRBV12-4|TRBJ1-6|NA|few
TGTGCCAGCAGTTTAGGGGGGACCAATTCACCCCTCCACTTT
CASSLGGTNSPLHF
>TRBV4-3|TRBJ2-5|TRBD2|few
TGCGCCAGCAGCCAAGGTTGGTTCGGAGGGACTAGCGGGGGGATCAATGAGCAGTACTTC
CASSQGWFGGTSGGINEQYF
>TRBV10-3|TRBJ2-7|TRBD1|few
TGTGCCATCAGTGTGGGACAGGGGGTGAATGAGCAGTACTTC
CAISVGQGVNEQYF